This T cell receptor beta chain was sequenced during a study of T cells expressing NK-cell markers. About the study: Sorted CD3+CD56-NKG2C+, CD3+CD56+NKG2C+ and CD3+CD56+NKG2C- T cells supplied the TCR beta repertoires. Out of eight donors sequenced, seven tested HCMV-seropositive and the remaining one seronegative.

Germline values: CDR1 LGHDT, CDR2 YNNKEL (reference sequence). This CDR3 is built from 15 residues. Of note for this clonotype: The antigen remains unidentified.

Study-wide results and caveats: The CD3+CD56-NKG2C+ fraction was also led by these clonotypes in a few donors.

TCRdb reprocessed the 5' RACE reads, with one entry per CDR3 protein and no DNA. The sample yields 120,000 to 150,000 distinct CDR3 sequences, of which the top ten take up 9% to 15%. This sequence was found in a man younger than 35 in good health. The material sequenced was blood T cells: a sorted CD56 or NKG2C T cell subset, CD4+ or CD8+ T cells, or bulk PBMC T cells (not recorded which). The chain employs TRBV3-1 and TRBJ1-4. The CDR3: CASSQWEGADEKLFF. Full variable domain (rest looked up from reference TRBV3-1 and TRBJ1-4): DTAVSQTPKYLVTQMGNDKSIKCEQNLGHDTMYWYKQDSKKFLKIMFSYNNKELIINETVPNRFSPKSPDKAHLNLHINSLELGDSAVYFCASSQWEGADEKLFFGSGTQLSVL.